This TCR beta chain was documented in a study of CD8 T cells in Susac syndrome. Random hexamers primed reverse transcription of roughly 0.45 to 1 ug RNA. A single record per CDR3 protein comes from TCRdb applying MiXCR to the immunoSEQ multiplex PCR reads. The sample shows about 210,000 distinct CDR3 sequences, roughly 96% of them seen only once. The CDR3 is 13 amino acids. Germline V gene lookup returns CDR1 SQVTM and CDR2 ANQGSEA. The sample comprised CD4+ T cells from PBMCs. V and J are TRBV29-1 and TRBJ1-1, with D possibly being TRBD1 (5 bases). This clonotype was obtained from a human donor with multiple sclerosis. In DNA form, the CDR3 reads TGCAGTCCGTCCGGGACGGAGAACACTGAAGCTTTCTTT. This codes for CSPSGTENTEAFF. Full variable domain (outside the CDR3, taken from reference TRBV29-1 and TRBJ1-1): SAVISQKPSRDICQRGTSLTIQCQVDSQVTMMFWYRQQPGQSLTLIATANQGSEATYESGFVIDKFPISRPNLTFSTLTVSNMSPEDSSIYLCSPSGTENTEAFFGQGTRLTVV.